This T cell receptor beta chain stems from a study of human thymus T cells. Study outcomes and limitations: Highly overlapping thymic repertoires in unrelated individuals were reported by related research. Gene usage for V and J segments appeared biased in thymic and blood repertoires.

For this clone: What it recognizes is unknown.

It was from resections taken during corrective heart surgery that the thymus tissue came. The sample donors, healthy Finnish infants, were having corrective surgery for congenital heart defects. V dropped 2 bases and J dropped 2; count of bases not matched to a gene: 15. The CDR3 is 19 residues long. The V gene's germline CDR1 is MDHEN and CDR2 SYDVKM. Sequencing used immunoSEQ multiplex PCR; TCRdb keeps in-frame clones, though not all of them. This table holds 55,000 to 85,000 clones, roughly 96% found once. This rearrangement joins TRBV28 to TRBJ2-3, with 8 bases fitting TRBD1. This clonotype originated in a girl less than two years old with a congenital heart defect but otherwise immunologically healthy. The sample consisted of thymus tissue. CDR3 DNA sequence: TGTGCCAGCAGTTTAAGTAAAGGCAGGGGGCCGGGGTTCACAGATACGCAGTATTTT. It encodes CASSLSKGRGPGFTDTQYF.